Presented here are 13 T cell receptor beta chains from one specimen sequenced in a study of post-analysis software for immune sequencing data. Study findings and constraints: Patients used a handful of TRBV segments, including TRBV5-6, TRBV5-1 and TRBV20-1, more often than controls.

No antigen has been identified for these receptors. The library was made from cDNA and included unique molecular identifiers. TCRdb independently ran MiXCR on the PCR reads; one entry per CDR3 protein. The sample holds about 770,000 distinct CDR3 sequences, about 43% seen once. Sequencing was performed on blood. The source of these receptors is a girl between 10 and 17 years old with multiple sclerosis.

This clonotype was detected a few times. V usage is TRBV29-1 and J usage is TRBJ1-2; D may be TRBD1 (5 bases). Looked up from germline, CDR1 is SQVTM and CDR2 is ANQGSEA. The CDR3 runs to 12 residues. Trimming removed 3 bases at V and 5 bases at J, with 10 bases between. The CDR3 is CSVDRVVYGYTF. The CDR3 nucleotides read TGCAGCGTTGACAGGGTCGTTTATGGCTACACCTTC.

This clonotype was observed a few times. The CDR3 loop is CSVEPQGGGEKLFF. CDR3 bases: TGCAGCGTTGAGCCACAGGGAGGCGGTGAAAAACTGTTTTTT. This chain joins TRBV29-1 and TRBJ1-4; tentative D call: TRBD1 (6 bases). Trimming stripped 3 bases from V and 7 bases from J, with 15 bases between. The CDR3 sequence is 14 residues long. The germline CDR1 and CDR2 sequences are SQVTM and ANQGSEA.

This clonotype was found a few times. The J gene is TRBJ2-7, the V gene TRBV30, with 8 bases identical to TRBD1. V was clipped by 4 bases and J by 3 bases; unmatched bases: 5. Germline CDR1 is GTSNPN and CDR2 is SVGIG (reference sequence). The CDR3 is made up of 13 amino acids. CDR3 in amino acids: CAWNRQGSYEQYF. Written as DNA, the CDR3 is TGTGCCTGGAATCGACAGGGGAGCTACGAGCAGTACTTC.

The chain joins TRBV28 to TRBJ1-3; no clear D. Germline V gene lookup returns CDR1 MDHEN and CDR2 SYDVKM. This CDR3 has 13 residues. Trimming pared 3 bases from V and 0 bases from J, leaving 3 bases between. The CDR3 spells CASSLISGNTIYF. CDR3 DNA sequence: TGTGCCAGCAGTTTGATCTCTGGAAACACCATATATTTT. The full variable domain, rest sourced from reference TRBV28 and TRBJ1-3, is DVKVTQSSRYLVKRTGEKVFLECVQDMDHENMFWYRQDPGLGLRLIYFSYDVKMKEKGDIPEGYSVSREKKERFSLILESASTNQTSMYLCASSLISGNTIYFGEGSWLTVV.

This clonotype showed up just a few times. This rearrangement joins TRBV7-2 to TRBJ2-7, with TRBD1 matching over 10 bases. Per germline, CDR1 SGHTA and CDR2 FQGNSA. J was trimmed by 3 bases and V by 5 bases; bases with no gene match: 7. The CDR3 length is 15 residues. The CDR3 region is CASSPQDRGIYEQYF. For the CDR3, the DNA is TGTGCCAGCAGCCCTCAGGACAGGGGGATCTACGAGCAGTACTTC.

This chain joins TRBV20-1 and TRBJ1-1; 7 nucleotides line up with TRBD1. In germline, CDR1 is DFQATT, CDR2 SNEGSKA (reference sequence). The V gene end was trimmed by 0 bases and the J gene end by 1 base; junction bases not matched to a gene: 5. The CDR3 is made up of 15 amino acids. The CDR3 sequence is CSARDLYRGNTEAFF. The DNA of the CDR3 is TGCAGTGCTAGAGATCTCTACAGGGGGAACACTGAAGCTTTCTTT.

This clonotype showed up just a few times. The rearrangement joins TRBV28 to TRBJ2-5; D may be TRBD1 or TRBD2 (5 bases each). V dropped 1 base and J dropped 5 bases, with 26 bases sitting between them. Per germline, CDR1 MDHEN and CDR2 SYDVKM. The CDR3 loop spans 19 amino acids. CDR3 bases: TGTGCCAGCAGTTTATCCTCCGGTTTAGGGGACCTCAGCTGGGAGACCCAGTACTTC. Translation gives CASSLSSGLGDLSWETQYF.

This clonotype occurred many times. The chain employs TRBV20-1 and TRBJ2-7; 8 nucleotides match TRBD2. The CDR3 totals 12 residues. V trimming: 2 bases; J trimming: 3 bases; junction bases outside the gene matches: 0. Germline V gives CDR1 DFQATT, CDR2 SNEGSKA (reference sequence). The CDR3: CSARLAGYEQYF. The CDR3 DNA sequence: TGCAGTGCTAGACTAGCGGGCTACGAGCAGTACTTC.

This clonotype has a handful of counts. The CDR3 DNA follows: TGCAGCGTTGTGGTAGCGGAAAGCACAGATACGCAGTATTTT. Its protein product is CSVVVAESTDTQYF. This chain links TRBV29-1 with TRBJ2-3; D is possibly TRBD2 (6 bases). CDR3 length: 14 amino acids. Per germline, CDR1 SQVTM and CDR2 ANQGSEA. V was cut by 4 bases and J by 0 bases, with 11 bases left in between.

About this clonotype itself: The junction differs from germline at one of its ends, possibly a read error. As DNA, the CDR3 is TGTGCCAGCAGTCCCTCACAGTCATATGGCTGCACCTTC. Protein sequence: CASSPSQSYGCTF. The chain recombines TRBV6-6 with TRBJ1-2; no firm D call. The CDR3 has 13 residues. Germline CDR1 is MNHNY and CDR2 is SVGAGI (reference sequence).

The chain couples TRBV29-1 to TRBJ2-5; D unresolved. Germline CDR1 is SQVTM and CDR2 is ANQGSEA. CDR3 length: 12 amino acids. V dropped 4 bases and J dropped 1 base, with 7 bases sitting between them. The DNA for the CDR3 is TGCAGCGTTGGGCACACCCAAGAGACCCAGTACTTC. Translated, it gives CSVGHTQETQYF.

The rearrangement links TRBV20-1 to TRBJ2-7, with 9 bases that match TRBD1. V gave up 5 bases and J gave up 3 bases; unmatched junction bases: 5. CDR3 size: 13 residues. CDR1 DFQATT and CDR2 SNEGSKA come from the germline V gene (reference sequence). This CDR3 is CSAPPGQGYEQYF. DNA of the CDR3: TGCAGTGCTCCTCCGGGACAGGGCTACGAGCAGTACTTC.

J is TRBJ2-7 and V is TRBV28, with 8 bases fitting TRBD2. The junction had 11 bases not matched to a gene; V was cut back by 1 base and J by 3 bases. The CDR3 has 17 residues. Germline V CDR1 and CDR2: MDHEN, SYDVKM. CDR3 loop: CASSLYPELAGRYEQYF. For the CDR3, the DNA is TGTGCCAGCAGTTTATACCCTGAGCTAGCGGGCCGCTACGAGCAGTACTTC.